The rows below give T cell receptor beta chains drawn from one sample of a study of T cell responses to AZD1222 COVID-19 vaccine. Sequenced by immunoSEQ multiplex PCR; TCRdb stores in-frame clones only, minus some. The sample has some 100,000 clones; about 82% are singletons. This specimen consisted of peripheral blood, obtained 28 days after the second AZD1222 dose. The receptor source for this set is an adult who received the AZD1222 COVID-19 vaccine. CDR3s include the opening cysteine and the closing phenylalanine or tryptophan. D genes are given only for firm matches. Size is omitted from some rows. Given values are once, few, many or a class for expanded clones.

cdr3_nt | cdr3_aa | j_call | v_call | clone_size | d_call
TGTGCCAGCAGCTTGGACACCTATAATTCACCCCTCCACTTT | CASSLDTYNSPLHF | TRBJ1-6 | TRBV5-6 | . | .
TGTGCCAGCGTTGGGATGCCTGGGGCCAACGTCCTGACTTTC | CASVGMPGANVLTF | TRBJ2-6 | TRBV2 | . | .
TGTGCCAGCAGCTTCGGGACAGGCCCCTACGAGCAGTACTTC | CASSFGTGPYEQYF | TRBJ2-7 | TRBV11-2 | . | TRBD1
TGTGCCAGCAGTTTGGGGGGGACAGCTCACACTGAAGCTTTCTTT | CASSLGGTAHTEAFF | TRBJ1-1 | TRBV28 | . | TRBD1
TGTGCCAGCAGCTCTCTAGCGGGAGCACTCTCTGGGGCCAACGTCCTGACTTTC | CASSSLAGALSGANVLTF | TRBJ2-6 | TRBV11-2 | . | TRBD2
TGCGCCAGCAGCCAAGACCAATTCGGTCCCGAGCAGTACTTC | CASSQDQFGPEQYF | TRBJ2-7 | TRBV4-3 | . | .
TGTGCCAGTTTTCGACGGGGGACAGACACCATATATTTT | CASFRRGTDTIYF | TRBJ1-3 | TRBV19 | few | TRBD1
TGTGCCAGCAGTCCGGGTCGTGGGCACGAAGCAACTAATGAAAAACTGTTTTTT | CASSPGRGHEATNEKLFF | TRBJ1-4 | TRBV6-6 | . | .
TGTGCCAGCAGTGAGGTTTTGGGGACAGTCACTGAAGCTTTCTTT | CASSEVLGTVTEAFF | TRBJ1-1 | TRBV2 | . | TRBD1
TGTGCCAGCAGCTTAGGGTCCAGTAGAACCTACGAGCAGTACTTC | CASSLGSSRTYEQYF | TRBJ2-7 | TRBV7-2 | . | .
TGTGCCAGCAGCTTAGGGCAGGGCCTAGGAGCTTCACCCCTCCACTTT | CASSLGQGLGASPLHF | TRBJ1-6 | TRBV7-2 | . | .
TGCGCCAGCAGCGGCTGGGGCTACAATGAGCAGTTCTTC | CASSGWGYNEQFF | TRBJ2-1 | TRBV10-2 | . | .
TGTGCCAGCTCACCCCCGAATTTATACGAGCAGTACTTC | CASSPPNLYEQYF | TRBJ2-7 | TRBV18 | . | .
TGTGCCAGCAGTGAAGCGCTTTGGAGACTAGCGGGAGGAGAGCAGTTCTTC | CASSEALWRLAGGEQFF | TRBJ2-1 | TRBV2 | . | TRBD2
TGTGCCAGCGGGGGGACGGGGAAGTACGGAAACACCATATATTTT | CASGGTGKYGNTIYF | TRBJ1-3 | TRBV7-9 | . | .
TGTGCCAGCAGCTTGTTGGCCTTCTACAATGAGCAGTTCTTC | CASSLLAFYNEQFF | TRBJ2-1 | TRBV5-8 | . | .
TGTGCCAGCGCGATCGGCGGCGAGAGCACAGATACGCAGTATTTT | CASAIGGESTDTQYF | TRBJ2-3 | TRBV18 | . | .
TGCGCCAGCAGCCAAGGGACTAGCGGGGCAGGCCAAGAGACCCAGTACTTC | CASSQGTSGAGQETQYF | TRBJ2-5 | TRBV4-1 | . | TRBD2
TGTGCCAGCAGCTCGCAAGGGAGGTATGGCACCGGGGAGCTGTTTTTT | CASSSQGRYGTGELFF | TRBJ2-2 | TRBV11-3 | . | .
TGTGCCAGTAGACCGGGACAAAACTCCTACGAGCAGTACTTC | CASRPGQNSYEQYF | TRBJ2-7 | TRBV19 | . | .
TGTGCCAGCAGTTCGACCTGGGGCAGGAGGTCCTACGAGCAGTACTTC | CASSSTWGRRSYEQYF | TRBJ2-7 | TRBV28 | . | .
TGTGCCAGCAGTGGTGGGGACCCAACTTTCTATGGCTACACCTTC | CASSGGDPTFYGYTF | TRBJ1-2 | TRBV2 | . | .
TGTGCCAGCAGCTCCCCAGCGCCCTCCTACAATGAGCAGTTCTTC | CASSSPAPSYNEQFF | TRBJ2-1 | TRBV11-2 | . | .
TGTGCCAGCCTACTCCTAGGTTTCGATGAGCAGTTCTTC | CASLLLGFDEQFF | TRBJ2-1 | TRBV6-5 | . | .
TGTGCCAGTAGCAACCCCCGGCCGGGGGGCTCTAGGGGCTACACCTTC | CASSNPRPGGSRGYTF | TRBJ1-2 | TRBV19 | . | .
TGTGCCATCAGAGGAGCCGGGACAGGTCCCTCTGGCTACACCTTC | CAIRGAGTGPSGYTF | TRBJ1-2 | TRBV10-3 | . | TRBD1
TGTGCCATCAGTTTTTCAGGGGTTAATGAAGCTTTCTTT | CAISFSGVNEAFF | TRBJ1-1 | TRBV10-3 | . | .
TGTGCCAGCAGCGTGGAGGGGGGCGGGATTGGCTACACCTTC | CASSVEGGGIGYTF | TRBJ1-2 | TRBV9 | . | .
TGTGCCAGCAGTTTTACCGGACAGGGAGTATATGGCTACACCTTC | CASSFTGQGVYGYTF | TRBJ1-2 | TRBV6-5 | . | TRBD1
TGTGCCTGGAGTCCCAGGACGGGCTATGGCTACACCTTC | CAWSPRTGYGYTF | TRBJ1-2 | TRBV30 | . | .
TGTGCCAGCAGCCAAGAGTACAAGGGTCCAACAAGGACTGAAGCTTTCTTT | CASSQEYKGPTRTEAFF | TRBJ1-1 | TRBV3-1/TRBV3-2 | . | .
TGTGCCAGCAGTCAGACCCCGACTAGCGGGGACACCGGGGAGCTGTTTTTT | CASSQTPTSGDTGELFF | TRBJ2-2 | TRBV27 | once | TRBD2
TGCGCCAGCAGCTCCGGGACAGGGGTCCGTGAGCAGTACTTC | CASSSGTGVREQYF | TRBJ2-7 | TRBV5-1 | . | TRBD1
TGTGCCAGCAGTTTATTTGGCTTCTCTGGAAACACCATATATTTT | CASSLFGFSGNTIYF | TRBJ1-3 | TRBV27 | . | .
TGCGCCAGCAGCCAAGAACCCCCGCTAGCGGGGGATTTTTCCTACAATGAGCAGTTCTTC | CASSQEPPLAGDFSYNEQFF | TRBJ2-1 | TRBV4-1 | . | TRBD2
TGTGCCAGCAGTCCTACAGAGCGAGCTTTCTTT | CASSPTERAFF | TRBJ1-1 | TRBV2 | . | .
TGTGCCACCGACACAGGGGATAGCAATCAGCCCCAGCATTTT | CATDTGDSNQPQHF | TRBJ1-5 | TRBV10-3 | few | TRBD1
TGTGCCAGCAGTGAGCCGACTAGCGGGGCGTCTCAGTTCTTC | CASSEPTSGASQFF | TRBJ2-1 | TRBV6-1 | . | TRBD2
TGTGCCAGCAGTTATTCGCGCACCGGGGAGCTGTTTTTT | CASSYSRTGELFF | TRBJ2-2 | TRBV6-5 | . | .
TGTGCCTGGTGGCCGATGGCGGGTAATTTCTCCTACGAGCAGTACTTC | CAWWPMAGNFSYEQYF | TRBJ2-7 | TRBV30 | . | .
TGTGCCAGCAGCTTCGCCCAACTCCGACAGGGAGGGAATGAGCAGTTCTTC | CASSFAQLRQGGNEQFF | TRBJ2-1 | TRBV7-9 | . | .
TGTGCCATCAGTGAAATGGTGAACACTGAAGCTTTCTTT | CAISEMVNTEAFF | TRBJ1-1 | TRBV10-3 | . | .
TGTGCCAGCAGTTTAGAGTCGGGGGCGCAAGGCACTGAAGCTTTCTTT | CASSLESGAQGTEAFF | TRBJ1-1 | TRBV28 | . | .
TGTGCCAGCAATAAGCGACAGGGAGGAGATACGCAGTATTTT | CASNKRQGGDTQYF | TRBJ2-3 | TRBV14 | . | .
TGCGCCAGCAGCTTGGGGACACCGGGGGCCAATCAGCCCCAGCATTTT | CASSLGTPGANQPQHF | TRBJ1-5 | TRBV5-1 | . | .
TGTGCCAGCAGGGATATGGGAGGGTTCTACGAGCAGTACTTC | CASRDMGGFYEQYF | TRBJ2-7 | TRBV27 | . | TRBD2
TGTGCCAGCAGTGGTCTAGCGGGGATGAATGAGCAGTTCTTC | CASSGLAGMNEQFF | TRBJ2-1 | TRBV7-8 | . | TRBD2
TGTGCCAGCAGCGTAGGCTCAACGGTGCCCGGGGAGCTGTTTTTT | CASSVGSTVPGELFF | TRBJ2-2 | TRBV9 | . | .
TGCGCCAGCAGCCAAGAGGGGCCCGGGACTTCGGATACGCAGTATTTT | CASSQEGPGTSDTQYF | TRBJ2-3 | TRBV4-3 | medium-sized | .
TGTGCCAGCAGCCCCGGGGGACAAGGCACAGATACGCAGTATTTT | CASSPGGQGTDTQYF | TRBJ2-3 | TRBV9 | . | .
TGTGCCAGCAGCACACGGGACAGATACAATGAGCAGTTCTTC | CASSTRDRYNEQFF | TRBJ2-1 | TRBV9 | . | TRBD1